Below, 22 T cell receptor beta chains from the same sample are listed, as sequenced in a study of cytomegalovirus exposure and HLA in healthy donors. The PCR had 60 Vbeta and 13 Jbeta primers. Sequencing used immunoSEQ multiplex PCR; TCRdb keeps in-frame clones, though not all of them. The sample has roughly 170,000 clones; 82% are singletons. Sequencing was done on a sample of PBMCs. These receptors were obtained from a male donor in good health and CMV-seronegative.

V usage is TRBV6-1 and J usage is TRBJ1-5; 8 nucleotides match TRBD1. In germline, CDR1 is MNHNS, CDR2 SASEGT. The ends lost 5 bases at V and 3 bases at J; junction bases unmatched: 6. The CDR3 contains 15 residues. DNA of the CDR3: TGTGCCAGCAGTCTGACAGGGGATAACAATCAGCCCCAGCATTTT. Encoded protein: CASSLTGDNNQPQHF.

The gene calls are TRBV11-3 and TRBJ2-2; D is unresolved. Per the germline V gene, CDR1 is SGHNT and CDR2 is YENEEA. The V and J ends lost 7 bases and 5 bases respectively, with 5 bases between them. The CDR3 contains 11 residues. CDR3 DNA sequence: TGTGCCAGCACCACTACCGGGGAGCTGTTTTTT. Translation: CASTTTGELFF.

This CDR3 reads CASSLTGSGNQPQHF. The CDR3 DNA sequence: TGCGCCAGCAGCTTAACAGGGTCTGGCAATCAGCCCCAGCATTTT. The genes are TRBV5-1 and TRBJ1-5; a possible D gene is TRBD1 (6 bases). Trimming stripped 2 bases from V and 2 bases from J, with 11 bases between. Per germline, CDR1 SGHRS and CDR2 YFSETQ. The CDR3 has 15 amino acids.

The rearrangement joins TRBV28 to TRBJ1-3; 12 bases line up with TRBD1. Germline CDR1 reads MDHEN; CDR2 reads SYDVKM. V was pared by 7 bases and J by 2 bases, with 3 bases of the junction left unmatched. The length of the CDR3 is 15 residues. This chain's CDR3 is CASKGQGAAGNTIYF. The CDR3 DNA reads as TGTGCCAGCAAGGGACAGGGGGCAGCTGGAAACACCATATATTTT. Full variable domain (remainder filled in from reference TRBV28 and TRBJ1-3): DVKVTQSSRYLVKRTGEKVFLECVQDMDHENMFWYRQDPGLGLRLIYFSYDVKMKEKGDIPEGYSVSREKKERFSLILESASTNQTSMYLCASKGQGAAGNTIYFGEGSWLTVV.

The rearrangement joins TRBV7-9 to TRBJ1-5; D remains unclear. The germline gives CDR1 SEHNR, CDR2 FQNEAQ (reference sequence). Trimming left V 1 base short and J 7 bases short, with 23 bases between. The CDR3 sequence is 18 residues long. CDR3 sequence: CASSLELSGRKNWQPQHF. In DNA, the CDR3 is TGTGCCAGCAGCTTAGAGTTGTCGGGTCGTAAAAACTGGCAGCCCCAGCATTTT.

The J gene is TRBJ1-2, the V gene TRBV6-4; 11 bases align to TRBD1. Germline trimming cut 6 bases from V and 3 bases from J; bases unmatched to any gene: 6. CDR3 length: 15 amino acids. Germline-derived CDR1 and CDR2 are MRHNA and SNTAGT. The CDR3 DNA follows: TGTGCCAGCAGAAACCGGGACAGGGGGTACTATGGCTACACCTTC. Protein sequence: CASRNRDRGYYGYTF.

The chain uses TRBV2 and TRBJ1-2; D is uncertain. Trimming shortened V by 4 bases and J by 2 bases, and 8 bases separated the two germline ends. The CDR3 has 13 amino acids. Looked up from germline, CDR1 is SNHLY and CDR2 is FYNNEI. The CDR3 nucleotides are TGTGCCAGCAGTGGGACGGGGAACTATGGCTACACCTTC. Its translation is CASSGTGNYGYTF.

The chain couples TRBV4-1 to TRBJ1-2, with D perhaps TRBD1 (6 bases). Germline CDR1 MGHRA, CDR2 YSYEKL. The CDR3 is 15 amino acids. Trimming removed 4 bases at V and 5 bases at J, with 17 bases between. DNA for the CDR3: TGCGCCAGCAGCCCCGCCCCCGGGACACTATATGGCTACACCTTC. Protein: CASSPAPGTLYGYTF.

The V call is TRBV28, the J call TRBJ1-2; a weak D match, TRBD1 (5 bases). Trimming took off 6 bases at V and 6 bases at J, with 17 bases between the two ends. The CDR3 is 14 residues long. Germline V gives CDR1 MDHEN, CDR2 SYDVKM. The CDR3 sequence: CASSRGVRVDGYTF. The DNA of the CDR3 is TGTGCCAGCAGCCGGGGGGTGAGGGTGGATGGCTACACCTTC.

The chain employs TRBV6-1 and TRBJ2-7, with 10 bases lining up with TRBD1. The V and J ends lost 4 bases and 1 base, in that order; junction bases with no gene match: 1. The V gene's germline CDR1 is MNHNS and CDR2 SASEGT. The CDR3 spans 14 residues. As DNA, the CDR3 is TGTGCCAGCAGTGGGGACAGGGGATCCTACGAGCAGTACTTC. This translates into CASSGDRGSYEQYF.

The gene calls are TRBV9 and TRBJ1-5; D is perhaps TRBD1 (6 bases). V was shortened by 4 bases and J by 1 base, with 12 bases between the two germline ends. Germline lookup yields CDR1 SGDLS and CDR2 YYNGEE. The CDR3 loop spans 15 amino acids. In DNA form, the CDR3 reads TGTGCCAGCAGCCCGACAGGTTCGAGCAATCAGCCCCAGCATTTT. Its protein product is CASSPTGSSNQPQHF.

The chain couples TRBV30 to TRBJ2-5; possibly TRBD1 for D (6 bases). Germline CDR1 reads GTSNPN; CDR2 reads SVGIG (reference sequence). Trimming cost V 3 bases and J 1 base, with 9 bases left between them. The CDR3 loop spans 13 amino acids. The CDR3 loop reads CAWRVGGQETQYF. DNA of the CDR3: TGTGCCTGGAGGGTAGGGGGCCAAGAGACCCAGTACTTC.

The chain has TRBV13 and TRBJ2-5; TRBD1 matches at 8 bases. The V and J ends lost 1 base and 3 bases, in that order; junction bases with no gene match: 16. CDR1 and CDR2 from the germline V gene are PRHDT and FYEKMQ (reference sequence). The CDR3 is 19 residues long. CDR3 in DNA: TGTGCCAGCAGCTTAGTCGACACCTTCTCGGACAGGGAGGAAGAGACCCAGTACTTC. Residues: CASSLVDTFSDREEETQYF.

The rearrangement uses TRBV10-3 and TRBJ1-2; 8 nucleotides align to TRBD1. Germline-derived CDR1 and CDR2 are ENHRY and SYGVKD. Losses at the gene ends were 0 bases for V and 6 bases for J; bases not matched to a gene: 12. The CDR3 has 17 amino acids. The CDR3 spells CAISESYSEQGANGYTF. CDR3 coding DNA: TGTGCCATCAGTGAGTCTTACTCAGAGCAGGGGGCGAATGGCTACACCTTC.

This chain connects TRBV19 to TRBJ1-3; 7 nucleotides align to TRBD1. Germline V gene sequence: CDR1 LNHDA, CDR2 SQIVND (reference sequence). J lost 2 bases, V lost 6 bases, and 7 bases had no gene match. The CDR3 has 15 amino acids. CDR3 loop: CASRPPGQPGNTIYF. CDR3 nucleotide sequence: TGTGCCAGTAGACCACCGGGACAGCCTGGAAACACCATATATTTT.

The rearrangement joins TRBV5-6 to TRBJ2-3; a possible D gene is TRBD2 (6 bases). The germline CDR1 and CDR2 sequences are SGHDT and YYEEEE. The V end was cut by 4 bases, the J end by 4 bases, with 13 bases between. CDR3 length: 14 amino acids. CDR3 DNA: TGTGCCAGCAGCAAGGGACTGTTCGCAGATACGCAGTATTTT. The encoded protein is CASSKGLFADTQYF. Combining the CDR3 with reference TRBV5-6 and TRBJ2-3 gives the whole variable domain DAGVTQSPTHLIKTRGQQVTLRCSPKSGHDTVSWYQQALGQGPQFIFQYYEEEERQRGNFPDRFSGHQFPNYSSELNVNALLLGDSALYLCASSKGLFADTQYFGPGTRLTVL.

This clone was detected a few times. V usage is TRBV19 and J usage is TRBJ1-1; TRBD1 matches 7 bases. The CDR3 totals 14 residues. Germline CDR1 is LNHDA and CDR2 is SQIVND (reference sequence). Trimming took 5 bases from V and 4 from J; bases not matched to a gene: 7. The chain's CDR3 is CASSATGVGTEAFF. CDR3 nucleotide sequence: TGTGCCAGTAGTGCCACAGGGGTGGGCACTGAAGCTTTCTTT.

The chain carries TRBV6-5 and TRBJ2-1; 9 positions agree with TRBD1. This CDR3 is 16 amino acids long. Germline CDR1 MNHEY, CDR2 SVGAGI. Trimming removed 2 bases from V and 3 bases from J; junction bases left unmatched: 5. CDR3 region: CASSYNRGQSYNEQFF. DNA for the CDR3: TGTGCCAGCAGTTACAACAGGGGGCAAAGCTACAATGAGCAGTTCTTC.

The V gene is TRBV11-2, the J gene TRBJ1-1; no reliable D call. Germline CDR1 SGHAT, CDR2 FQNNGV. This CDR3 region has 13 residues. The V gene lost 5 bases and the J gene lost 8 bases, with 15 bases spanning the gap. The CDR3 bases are TGTGCCAGCAGCCTACGAGAGGGCACCGAAGCTTTCTTT. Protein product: CASSLREGTEAFF.

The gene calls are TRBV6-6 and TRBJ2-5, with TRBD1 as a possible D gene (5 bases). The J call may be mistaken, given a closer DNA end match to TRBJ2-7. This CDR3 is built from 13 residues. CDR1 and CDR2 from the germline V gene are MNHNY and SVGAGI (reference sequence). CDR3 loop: CASSYSQGYEQYF. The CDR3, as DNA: TGTGCCAGCAGTTACTCCCAGGGATACGAGCAGTACTTC.

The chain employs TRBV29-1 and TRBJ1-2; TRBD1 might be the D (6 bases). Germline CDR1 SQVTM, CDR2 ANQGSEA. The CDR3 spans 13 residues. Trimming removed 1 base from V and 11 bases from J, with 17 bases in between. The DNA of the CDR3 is TGCAGCGTTGAAGGGGGGGGCGCTGGGGAATACACCTTC. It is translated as CSVEGGGAGEYTF. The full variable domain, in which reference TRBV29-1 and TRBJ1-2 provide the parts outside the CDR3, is SAVISQKPSRDICQRGTSLTIQCQVDSQVTMMFWYRQQPGQSLTLIATANQGSEATYESGFVIDKFPISRPNLTFSTLTVSNMSPEDSSIYLCSVEGGGAGEYTFGSGTRLTVV.

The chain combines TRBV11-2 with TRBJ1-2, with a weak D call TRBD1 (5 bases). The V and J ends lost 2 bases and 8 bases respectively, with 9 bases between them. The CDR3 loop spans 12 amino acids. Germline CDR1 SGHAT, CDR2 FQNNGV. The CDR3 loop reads CASSLQGVGYTF. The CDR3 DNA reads TGTGCCAGCAGCTTACAGGGTGTGGGCTACACCTTC. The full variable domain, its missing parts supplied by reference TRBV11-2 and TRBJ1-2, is EAGVAQSPRYKIIEKRQSVAFWCNPISGHATLYWYQQILGQGPKLLIQFQNNGVVDDSQLPKDRFSAERLKGVDSTLKIQPAKLEDSAVYLCASSLQGVGYTFGSGTRLTVV.